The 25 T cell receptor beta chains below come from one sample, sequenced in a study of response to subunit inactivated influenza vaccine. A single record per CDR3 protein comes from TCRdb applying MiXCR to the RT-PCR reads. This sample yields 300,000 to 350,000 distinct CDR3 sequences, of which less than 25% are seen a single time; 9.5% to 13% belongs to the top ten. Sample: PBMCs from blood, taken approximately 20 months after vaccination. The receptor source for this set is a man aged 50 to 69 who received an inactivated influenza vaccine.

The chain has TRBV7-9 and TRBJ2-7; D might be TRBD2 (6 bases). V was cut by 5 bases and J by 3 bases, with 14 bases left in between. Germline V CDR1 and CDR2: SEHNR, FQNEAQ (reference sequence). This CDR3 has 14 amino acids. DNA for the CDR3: TGTGCCAGCAGCGCGGGACCCAGCTACTACGAGCAGTACTTC. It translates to CASSAGPSYYEQYF.

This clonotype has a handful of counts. Here the CDR3 reads CASTGTVYNSPLHF. DNA of the CDR3: TGCGCCAGCACGGGGACAGTCTATAATTCACCCCTCCACTTT. The chain combines TRBV10-2 with TRBJ1-6; 7 bases are a match to TRBD1. V gave up 7 bases and J gave up 3 bases; unmatched junction bases: 3. The CDR3 spans 14 residues. CDR1 WSHSY and CDR2 SAAADI come from the germline V gene.

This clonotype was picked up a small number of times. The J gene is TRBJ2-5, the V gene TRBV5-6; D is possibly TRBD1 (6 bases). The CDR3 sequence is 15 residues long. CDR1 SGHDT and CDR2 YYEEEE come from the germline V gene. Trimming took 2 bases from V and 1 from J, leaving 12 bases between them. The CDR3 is CASSFGDNLQETQYF. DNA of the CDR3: TGTGCCAGCAGCTTCGGGGACAACCTCCAAGAGACCCAGTACTTC.

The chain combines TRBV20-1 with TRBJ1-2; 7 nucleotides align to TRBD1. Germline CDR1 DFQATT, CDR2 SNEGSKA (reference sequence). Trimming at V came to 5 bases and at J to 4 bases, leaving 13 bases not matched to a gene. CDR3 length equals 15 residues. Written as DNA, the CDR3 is TGCAGTGCTCCCCCGGAGGGGGCGAGGAGCTATGGCTACACCTTC. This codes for CSAPPEGARSYGYTF.

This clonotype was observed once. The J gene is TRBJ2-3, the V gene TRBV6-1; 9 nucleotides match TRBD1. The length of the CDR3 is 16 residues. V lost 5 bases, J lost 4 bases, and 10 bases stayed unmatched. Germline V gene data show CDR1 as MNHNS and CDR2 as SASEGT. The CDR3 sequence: CASSLQGQGTSDTQYF. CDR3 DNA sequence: TGTGCCAGCAGTCTCCAAGGACAGGGGACATCAGATACGCAGTATTTT.

In DNA, the CDR3 is TGTGCCAGCACCTTCTATGTAAGGGGGCTAAGGGAGACCCAGTACTTC. Translating gives CASTFYVRGLRETQYF. The gene calls are TRBV28 and TRBJ2-5; TRBD1 aligns across 7 bases. With V trimmed by 7 bases and J by 5 bases, 16 bases remained unmatched. Germline V CDR1 and CDR2: MDHEN, SYDVKM. CDR3 size: 16 residues.

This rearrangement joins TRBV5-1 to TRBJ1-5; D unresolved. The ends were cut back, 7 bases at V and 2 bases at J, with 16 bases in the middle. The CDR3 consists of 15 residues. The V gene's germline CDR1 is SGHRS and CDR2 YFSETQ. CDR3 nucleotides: TGCGCCAGCCGAGCCGGAGGATCGGGCAATCAGCCCCAGCATTTT. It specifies CASRAGGSGNQPQHF.

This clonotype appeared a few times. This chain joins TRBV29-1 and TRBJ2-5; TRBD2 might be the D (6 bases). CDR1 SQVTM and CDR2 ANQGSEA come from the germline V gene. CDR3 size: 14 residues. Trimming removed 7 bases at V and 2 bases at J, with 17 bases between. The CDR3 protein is CSATGLSSQETQYF. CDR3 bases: TGCAGCGCCACGGGACTCTCCTCGCAAGAGACCCAGTACTTC.

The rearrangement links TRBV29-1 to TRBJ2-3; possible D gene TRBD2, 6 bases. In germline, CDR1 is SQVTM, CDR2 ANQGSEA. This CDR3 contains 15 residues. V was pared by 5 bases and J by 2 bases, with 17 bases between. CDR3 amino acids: CSVTAGTGFTDTQYF. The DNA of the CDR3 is TGCAGCGTTACCGCCGGGACTGGCTTCACAGATACGCAGTATTTT.

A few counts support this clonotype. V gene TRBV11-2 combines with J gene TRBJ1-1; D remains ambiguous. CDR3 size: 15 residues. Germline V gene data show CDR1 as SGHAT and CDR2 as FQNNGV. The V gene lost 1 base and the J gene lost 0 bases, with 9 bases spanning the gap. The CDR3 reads CASSLVQSMNTEAFF. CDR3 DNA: TGTGCCAGCAGCTTAGTACAGAGTATGAACACTGAAGCTTTCTTT.

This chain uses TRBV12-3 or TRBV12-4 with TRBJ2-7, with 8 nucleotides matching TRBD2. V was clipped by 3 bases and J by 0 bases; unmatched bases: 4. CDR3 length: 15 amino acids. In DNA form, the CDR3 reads TGTGCCAGCAGTTTCGGCAGCGGGAGCTCCTACGAGCAGTACTTC. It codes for CASSFGSGSSYEQYF.

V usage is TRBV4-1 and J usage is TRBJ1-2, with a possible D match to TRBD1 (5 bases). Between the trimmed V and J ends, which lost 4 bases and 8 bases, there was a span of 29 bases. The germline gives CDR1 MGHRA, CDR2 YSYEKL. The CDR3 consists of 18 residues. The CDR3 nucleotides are TGCGCCAGCAGCCTCCGGGCGGGGGAGGAACCTGGTGGAGGGGGCTACACCTTC. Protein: CASSLRAGEEPGGGGYTF.

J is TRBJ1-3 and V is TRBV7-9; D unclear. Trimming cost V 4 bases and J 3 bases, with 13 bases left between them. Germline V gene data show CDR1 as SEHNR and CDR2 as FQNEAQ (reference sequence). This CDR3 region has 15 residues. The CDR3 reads CASSSDGEIGNTIYF. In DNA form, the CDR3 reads TGTGCCAGCAGCTCGGACGGGGAAATTGGAAACACCATATATTTT. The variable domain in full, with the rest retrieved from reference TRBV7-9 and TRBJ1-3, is DTGVSQNPRHKITKRGQNVTFRCDPISEHNRLYWYRQTLGQGPEFLTYFQNEAQLEKSRLLSDRFSAERPKGSFSTLEIQRTEQGDSAMYLCASSSDGEIGNTIYFGEGSWLTVV.

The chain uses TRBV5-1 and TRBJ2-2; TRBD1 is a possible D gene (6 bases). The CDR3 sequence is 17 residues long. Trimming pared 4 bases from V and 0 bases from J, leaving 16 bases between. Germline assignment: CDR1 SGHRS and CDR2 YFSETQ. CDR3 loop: CASSRDTYISNTGELFF. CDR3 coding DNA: TGCGCCAGCAGCCGGGACACTTACATTTCGAACACCGGGGAGCTGTTTTTT.

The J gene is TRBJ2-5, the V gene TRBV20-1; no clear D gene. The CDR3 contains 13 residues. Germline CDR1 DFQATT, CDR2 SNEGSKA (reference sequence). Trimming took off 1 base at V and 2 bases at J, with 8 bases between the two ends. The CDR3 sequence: CSARAVFQETQYF. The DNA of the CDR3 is TGCAGTGCTAGAGCGGTGTTTCAAGAGACCCAGTACTTC.

Here the CDR3 reads CASRRPGGLDYGYTF. The CDR3 DNA sequence: TGTGCCAGCAGAAGACCAGGGGGCTTGGACTATGGCTACACCTTC. The chain couples TRBV12-3 or TRBV12-4 to TRBJ1-2; 8 nucleotides align to TRBD1. V was pared by 6 bases and J by 3 bases, with 9 bases of the junction left unmatched. The CDR3 loop spans 15 amino acids.

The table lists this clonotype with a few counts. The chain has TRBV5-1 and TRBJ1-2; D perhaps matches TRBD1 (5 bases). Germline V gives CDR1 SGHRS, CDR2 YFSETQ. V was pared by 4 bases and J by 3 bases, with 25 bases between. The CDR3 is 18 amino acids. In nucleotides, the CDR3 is TGCGCCAGCAGCGGAACCGGGACGCACCATGTCGGGGACTATGGCTACACCTTC. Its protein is CASSGTGTHHVGDYGYTF.

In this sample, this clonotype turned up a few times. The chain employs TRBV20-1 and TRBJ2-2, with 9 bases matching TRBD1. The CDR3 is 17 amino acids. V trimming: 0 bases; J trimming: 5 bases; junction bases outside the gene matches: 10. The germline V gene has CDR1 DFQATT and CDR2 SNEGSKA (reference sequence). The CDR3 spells CSARDPSRTGVTGELFF. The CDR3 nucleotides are TGCAGTGCTAGAGATCCAAGTCGGACAGGGGTAACCGGGGAGCTGTTTTTT.

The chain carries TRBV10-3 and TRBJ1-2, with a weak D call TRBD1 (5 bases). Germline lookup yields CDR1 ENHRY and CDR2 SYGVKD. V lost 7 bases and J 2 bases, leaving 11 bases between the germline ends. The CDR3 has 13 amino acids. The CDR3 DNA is TGTGCCATCAAACAGGTTGGGAACTATGGCTACACCTTC. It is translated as CAIKQVGNYGYTF.

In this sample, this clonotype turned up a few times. CDR3 bases: TGTGCCAGCAGCTTAAGGGGGCAGGCCAATCAGCCCCAGCATTTT. It translates to CASSLRGQANQPQHF. The rearrangement links TRBV7-2 to TRBJ1-5; 7 bases map to TRBD1. The junction had 4 bases not matched to a gene; V was cut back by 2 bases and J by 3 bases. Per germline, CDR1 SGHTA and CDR2 FQGNSA. The CDR3 spans 15 residues.

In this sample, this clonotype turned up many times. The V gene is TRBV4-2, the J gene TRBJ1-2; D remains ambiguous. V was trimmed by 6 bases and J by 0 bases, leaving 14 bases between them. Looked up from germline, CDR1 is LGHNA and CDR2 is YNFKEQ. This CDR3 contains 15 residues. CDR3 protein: CASSLTQLTNYGYTF. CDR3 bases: TGTGCCAGCAGTCTAACCCAGCTTACTAACTATGGCTACACCTTC.

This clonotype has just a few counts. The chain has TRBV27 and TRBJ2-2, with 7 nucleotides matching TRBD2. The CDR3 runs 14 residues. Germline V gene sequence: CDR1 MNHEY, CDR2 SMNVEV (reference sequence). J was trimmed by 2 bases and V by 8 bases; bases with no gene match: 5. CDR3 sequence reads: CASWGGLNTGELFF. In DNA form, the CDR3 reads TGTGCCAGCTGGGGAGGGCTCAACACCGGGGAGCTGTTTTTT.

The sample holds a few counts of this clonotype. CDR3 amino acids: CASSKQGRLAKNIQYF. Here the CDR3 DNA reads TGTGCCAGCAGCAAGCAGGGACGTCTAGCCAAAAACATTCAGTACTTC. The V call is TRBV7-2, the J call TRBJ2-4; D tentatively reads TRBD1 or TRBD2 (5 bases each). Trimming pared 5 bases from V and 0 bases from J, leaving 14 bases between. The CDR3 runs to 16 residues. Looked up from germline, CDR1 is SGHTA and CDR2 is FQGNSA.

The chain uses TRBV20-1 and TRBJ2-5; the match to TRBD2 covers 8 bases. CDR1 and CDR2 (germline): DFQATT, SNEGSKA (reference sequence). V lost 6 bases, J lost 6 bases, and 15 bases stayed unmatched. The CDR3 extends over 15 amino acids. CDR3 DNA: TGCAGTGCACAGACGGCAGCGGGAGTATTTAAGACCCAGTACTTC. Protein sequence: CSAQTAAGVFKTQYF.

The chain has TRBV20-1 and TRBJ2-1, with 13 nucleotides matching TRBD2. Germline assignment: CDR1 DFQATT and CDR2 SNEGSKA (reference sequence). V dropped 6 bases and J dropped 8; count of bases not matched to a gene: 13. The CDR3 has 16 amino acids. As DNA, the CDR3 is TGCAGTGCCAATGGACTAGCGGGAGACGGTTTCGATGAGCAGTTCTTC. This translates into CSANGLAGDGFDEQFF.